Presented here are 3 T cell receptor beta chains from one specimen sequenced in a study of PD-1 and CTLA-4 blockade in melanoma. TCRdb keeps only in-frame clones here, not all; method: immunoSEQ multiplex PCR. The sample has about 32,000 clones; about 88% are singletons. Sequenced here: CD8+ T cells from peripheral blood, sampled from a patient given anti-PD-1 treatment. The receptor source for this set is a human donor with melanoma.

This clone was seen just once. V usage is TRBV7-7 and J usage is TRBJ2-7; D call uncertain. The germline V gene has CDR1 SSHAT and CDR2 FNYEAQ (reference sequence). Trimming shortened V by 5 bases and J by 5 bases, and 13 bases separated the two germline ends. The CDR3 totals 13 residues. In DNA form, the CDR3 reads TGTGCCAGCAGCCCCGGGTTAGGGAACGAGCAGTACTTC. It is translated as CASSPGLGNEQYF.

J is TRBJ1-1 and V is TRBV5-1; a weak D match, TRBD1 (5 bases). CDR3 length equals 13 residues. From germline, CDR1 is SGHRS and CDR2 YFSETQ. V lost 7 bases and J lost 1, with 11 bases in between. The CDR3 spells CASALGENTEAFF. CDR3 nucleotides: TGCGCCAGCGCCCTGGGGGAGAACACTGAAGCTTTCTTT.

Points on this clone: The sample carries other DNA sequences with the same CDR3. The chain couples TRBV9 to TRBJ1-1; D is ambiguous. V was clipped by 0 bases and J by 1 base, with 7 bases between them. The CDR3 is made up of 14 amino acids. Germline CDR1 is SGDLS and CDR2 is YYNGEE. CDR3 in amino acids: CASSVGGANTEAFF. The CDR3 region has the DNA TGTGCCAGCAGCGTAGGGGGTGCGAACACTGAAGCTTTCTTT. Looking up the rest from reference TRBV9 and TRBJ1-1 gives the full variable domain: DSGVTQTPKHLITATGQRVTLRCSPRSGDLSVYWYQQSLDQGLQFLIQYYNGEERAKGNILERFSAQQFPDLHSELNLSSLELGDSALYFCASSVGGANTEAFFGQGTRLTVV.